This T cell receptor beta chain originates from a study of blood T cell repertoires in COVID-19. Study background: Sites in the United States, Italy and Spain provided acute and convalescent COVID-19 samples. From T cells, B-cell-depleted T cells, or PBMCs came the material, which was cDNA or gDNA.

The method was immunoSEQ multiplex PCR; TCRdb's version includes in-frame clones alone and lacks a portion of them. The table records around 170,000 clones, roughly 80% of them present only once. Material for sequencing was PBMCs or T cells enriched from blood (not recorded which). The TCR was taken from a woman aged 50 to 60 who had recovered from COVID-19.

CDR3 protein: CASSSPNRFNTDTQYF. The CDR3 coding sequence is TGCGCCAGCAGCTCACCGAATAGATTTAACACAGATACGCAGTATTTT. The J gene is TRBJ2-3, the V gene TRBV4-3; no definite D call. CDR3 length: 16 amino acids. Trimming removed 5 bases at V and 2 bases at J, with 17 bases between. Germline assignment: CDR1 LGHNA and CDR2 YSLEER.